Listed here are 30 T cell receptor beta chains from one sample, sequenced in a study of CD8 T cells in Susac syndrome (dated 2019 in TCRdb). The protocol used for the library was the immunoSEQ multiplex PCR assay. RNA was extracted using the RNeasy kit, and about 0.45 to 1 ug of the RNA was reverse transcribed with random hexamers. The public sequencing data were trimmed at Q25 with fastp and processed into clonotypes with MiXCR by TCRdb, which kept only in-frame beta chains. A single entry per CDR3 protein holds the most common genes and DNA from its merged rows. The sample includes 200,000 to 300,000 distinct CDR3 sequences, with approximately 95% observed a single time. Together, the top ten hold about 0.1% of the sample. Sequencing used CD4+ T cells from PBMCs. The receptors stem from a human donor with Susac syndrome.

CDR3 sequence: CAISGTENTEAFF. The CDR3 nucleotides read TGTGCCATCAGTGGGACCGAGAACACTGAAGCTTTCTTT. The J gene is TRBJ1-1, the V gene TRBV10-3; unclear D gene. The CDR3 runs 13 residues. Germline CDR1 ENHRY, CDR2 SYGVKD. V lost 4 bases and J lost 1, with 7 bases in between.

The sample holds one count of this clonotype. This sequence joins TRBV29-1 and TRBJ2-1; 8 nucleotides line up with TRBD2. The V gene end was trimmed by 7 bases and the J gene end by 5 bases; junction bases not matched to a gene: 7. The germline V gene encodes CDR1 SQVTM and CDR2 ANQGSEA. This CDR3 region has 13 residues. The CDR3 region is CSGSTSAHNEQFF. The CDR3 coding sequence is TGCAGCGGGTCGACTAGCGCCCACAATGAGCAGTTCTTC.

The V gene is TRBV3-1, the J gene TRBJ2-1; unclear D gene. Germline V gives CDR1 LGHDT, CDR2 YNNKEL (reference sequence). The CDR3 loop spans 16 amino acids. V gave up 4 bases and J gave up 5 bases, with 18 bases separating them. CDR3 DNA sequence: TGTGCCAGCAGCCCTCGTTATCTAGTCAGGCACAATGAGCAGTTCTTC. Translated, it gives CASSPRYLVRHNEQFF.

The rearrangement uses TRBV6-5 and TRBJ2-3; D uncertain. Germline V gene lookup returns CDR1 MNHEY and CDR2 SVGAGI. The V and J ends lost 6 bases and 0 bases respectively, with 10 bases between them. CDR3 size: 14 residues. CDR3 in DNA: TGTGCCAGCAGAACGACTTCTAGCACAGATACGCAGTATTTT. This codes for CASRTTSSTDTQYF.

The chain has TRBV7-9 and TRBJ1-5, with 7 bases lining up with TRBD1. V lost 5 bases to trimming and J lost 4 bases; unmatched junction nucleotides: 5. CDR3 length equals 14 residues. The V gene's germline CDR1 is SEHNR and CDR2 FQNEAQ (reference sequence). CDR3 residues: CASSEQGLNQPQHF. The DNA for the CDR3 is TGTGCCAGCAGCGAACAGGGGCTAAATCAGCCCCAGCATTTT.

The chain employs TRBV29-1 and TRBJ2-5; possible D gene TRBD2, 6 bases. The CDR3 is made up of 13 amino acids. Germline lookup yields CDR1 SQVTM and CDR2 ANQGSEA. The V end was cut by 6 bases, the J end by 5 bases, with 16 bases between. The CDR3 protein is CSVLSGTQETQYF. CDR3 bases: TGCAGCGTCTTATCCGGGACTCAGGAGACCCAGTACTTC.

The chain recombines TRBV7-9 with TRBJ2-5, with 7 bases matching TRBD1. Germline V gene sequence: CDR1 SEHNR, CDR2 FQNEAQ (reference sequence). The CDR3 sequence is 12 residues long. The J segment lost 1 base and the V segment lost 8 bases, leaving 1 base of the junction unmatched. CDR3 bases: TGTGCCAGCCGGACAGGCCAAGAGACCCAGTACTTC. This sequence encodes CASRTGQETQYF.

A single count supports this clonotype. This chain uses TRBV4-2 with TRBJ2-7; tentatively, D is TRBD1 (6 bases). The CDR3 runs 15 residues. Germline V gives CDR1 LGHNA, CDR2 YNFKEQ. With 4 bases removed from V and 3 bases from J, the gap between germline ends came to 16 bases. The CDR3 reads CASSLEVSGVYEQYF. The CDR3 DNA reads TGTGCCAGCAGCCTCGAAGTATCAGGGGTCTACGAGCAGTACTTC.

V gene TRBV30 combines with J gene TRBJ2-4, with D possibly TRBD2 on 5 matching bases. The V and J ends lost 2 bases and 9 bases respectively, with 20 bases between them. This CDR3 contains 15 residues. CDR1 is GTSNPN, CDR2 SVGIG, per germline (reference sequence). The CDR3 DNA reads TGTGCCTGGAGTACCAACGGACCCCGGGGTGGCATTCAGTACTTC. Residues: CAWSTNGPRGGIQYF.

The chain has TRBV7-3 and TRBJ2-1, with 8 bases identical to TRBD2. CDR1 and CDR2 from the germline V gene are SGHTA and FQGTGA. The CDR3 is 15 residues long. V shed 4 bases, J shed 2 bases, and the junction held 4 bases outside the gene matches. The CDR3 region has the DNA TGTGCCAGCAGCTCCGGAGCGGGGGCCTACAATGAGCAGTTCTTC. This translates into CASSSGAGAYNEQFF.

The V gene is TRBV6-5, the J gene TRBJ2-7, with TRBD1 identical over 7 bases. V was pared by 2 bases and J by 4 bases, with 8 bases of the junction left unmatched. Germline lookup yields CDR1 MNHEY and CDR2 SVGAGI. This CDR3 comprises 15 residues. This chain's CDR3 is CASSYEAGGLYEQYF. DNA of the CDR3: TGTGCCAGCAGTTACGAGGCAGGGGGTTTATACGAGCAGTACTTC.

The chain carries TRBV20-1 and TRBJ2-7; TRBD1 matches 8 bases. Germline CDR1 is DFQATT and CDR2 is SNEGSKA (reference sequence). The CDR3 extends over 12 amino acids. The V gene end was trimmed by 5 bases and the J gene end by 2 bases; junction bases not matched to a gene: 2. The CDR3 DNA reads as TGCAGTGCTCGACAGGGGCCCTACGAGCAGTACTTC. Its translation: CSARQGPYEQYF.

The chain joins TRBV20-1 to TRBJ1-5, with TRBD1 matching 9 bases. V lost 1 base, J lost 1 base, and 11 bases stayed unmatched. Germline CDR1 DFQATT, CDR2 SNEGSKA (reference sequence). The CDR3 loop spans 18 amino acids. CDR3 DNA: TGCAGTGCTAGAGCATCCAGGACAGGGGCAAGAAGCAATCAGCCCCAGCATTTT. Residues: CSARASRTGARSNQPQHF.

The rearrangement uses TRBV5-1 and TRBJ2-3; D is perhaps TRBD1 (5 bases). Germline CDR1 SGHRS, CDR2 YFSETQ. The CDR3 totals 15 residues. V lost 5 bases, J lost 0 bases, and 13 bases lay in between. The CDR3 sequence: CASRSQGRSTDTQYF. The CDR3 DNA reads TGCGCCAGCAGGTCCCAGGGCCGAAGCACAGATACGCAGTATTTT.

The genes are TRBV5-1 and TRBJ1-2, with 12 bases matching TRBD1. Germline CDR1 and CDR2: SGHRS and YFSETQ. This CDR3 is 17 amino acids long. V lost 3 bases and J lost 0; bases outside the gene matches: 6. The chain's CDR3 is CASSYGTGGRANYGYTF. The CDR3 bases are TGCGCCAGCAGCTATGGGACAGGGGGCCGAGCTAACTATGGCTACACCTTC.

The rearrangement uses TRBV20-1 and TRBJ2-4; D is unresolved. CDR3 length equals 13 residues. V lost 3 bases to trimming and J lost 0 bases, with 6 bases between them. Germline values: CDR1 DFQATT, CDR2 SNEGSKA (reference sequence). CDR3 in amino acids: CSASFLAKNIQYF. In nucleotides, the CDR3 is TGCAGTGCTAGCTTCCTAGCCAAAAACATTCAGTACTTC.

The genes are TRBV4-2 and TRBJ1-5; maybe TRBD1 (5 bases). The CDR3 consists of 15 residues. Germline CDR1 and CDR2: LGHNA and YNFKEQ. The V end lost 0 bases, the J end lost 0 bases, and 6 bases lay between the germline ends. The CDR3 region has the DNA TGTGCCAGCAGCCAAGAAAGGGGTAGCAATCAGCCCCAGCATTTT. The encoded protein is CASSQERGSNQPQHF.

The rearrangement joins TRBV5-4 to TRBJ1-1, with D perhaps TRBD1 (5 bases). V was trimmed by 0 bases and J by 2 bases, leaving 11 bases between them. This CDR3 comprises 15 residues. CDR1 SGHNT and CDR2 YYREEE come from the germline V gene (reference sequence). CDR3 coding DNA: TGTGCCAGCAGCTTGGGAGCAGGGATAAACACTGAAGCTTTCTTT. Translation: CASSLGAGINTEAFF.

The CDR3 DNA sequence: TGTGCCAGCCGGGGACGGACGGACGAGCAGTACTTC. It is translated as CASRGRTDEQYF. J is TRBJ2-7 and V is TRBV11-3, with D perhaps given as TRBD1 or TRBD2 (5 bases each). The CDR3 is 12 residues long. With 8 bases removed from V and 5 bases from J, the gap between germline ends came to 13 bases. CDR1 is SGHNT and CDR2 is YENEEA in the germline V gene. The full variable domain, rest sourced from reference TRBV11-3 and TRBJ2-7, is EAGVVQSPRYKIIEKKQPVAFWCNPISGHNTLYWYLQNLGQGPELLIRYENEEAVDDSQLPKDRFSAERLKGVDSTLKIQPAELGDSAVYLCASRGRTDEQYFGPGTRLTVT.

V and J are TRBV23-1 and TRBJ2-7, with 7 bases lining up with TRBD1. TRBV23-1 is an ORF for which the function is uncertain. Trimming at V came to 2 bases and at J to 2 bases, leaving 12 bases not matched to a gene. The length of the CDR3 is 17 residues. In DNA form, the CDR3 reads TGCGCCAGCAGTCAACCCTGGGACAGCTCTACGACCTACGAGCAGTACTTC. It translates to CASSQPWDSSTTYEQYF.

This rearrangement joins TRBV30 to TRBJ2-3; TRBD1 is a possible D gene (6 bases). V dropped 3 bases and J dropped 0 bases, with 13 bases sitting between them. This CDR3 spans 15 amino acids. Germline values: CDR1 GTSNPN, CDR2 SVGIG (reference sequence). The CDR3 nucleotides read TGTGCCTGGAGCCCACAGGGCCTAAGCACAGATACGCAGTATTTT. Amino acids: CAWSPQGLSTDTQYF.

This chain joins TRBV25-1 and TRBJ2-1; 9 nucleotides match TRBD1. CDR3 size: 10 residues. Losses at the gene ends were 7 bases for V and 15 bases for J; bases not matched to a gene: 4. The germline V gene encodes CDR1 MGHDK and CDR2 SYGVNS. The CDR3 coding sequence is TGTGCCAGCAAGGGGACAGGGTGGTTCTTC. Translating it yields CASKGTGWFF.

Comment on this clonotype: Mismatch with germline at one junction end may stem from a read error. This chain joins TRBV5-1 and TRBJ2-1; the D gene is possibly TRBD1 (5 bases). This CDR3 is built from 13 residues. In germline, CDR1 is SGHRS, CDR2 YFSETQ. For the CDR3, the DNA is TGCGCCAGCAGTCCGGCCCAGGGCAACGAGCTGTTCTTC. It encodes CASSPAQGNELFF.

The chain uses TRBV20-1 and TRBJ2-7; D is unclear. This CDR3 has 14 residues. V lost 0 bases and J 0 bases, leaving 9 bases between the germline ends. Germline CDR1 DFQATT, CDR2 SNEGSKA (reference sequence). The CDR3 nucleotides read TGCAGTGCTAGAGACTCAGCCCTCTCCTACGAGCAGTACTTC. This sequence encodes CSARDSALSYEQYF.

This chain joins TRBV12-3 or TRBV12-4 and TRBJ2-1, with unresolved D. Trimming took off 2 bases at V and 3 bases at J, with 35 bases between the two ends. CDR3 length: 23 residues. The CDR3 loop is CASSLPPGSIRFGSKGNYNEQFF. The CDR3 DNA is TGTGCCAGCAGTTTACCCCCCGGATCCATCCGCTTCGGAAGTAAGGGAAACTACAATGAGCAGTTCTTC.

The chain carries TRBV6-5 and TRBJ2-5; D gene uncertain. Looked up from germline, CDR1 is MNHEY and CDR2 is SVGAGI. V was cut by 10 bases and J by 1 base, with 13 bases left in between. CDR3 length: 13 amino acids. Written as DNA, the CDR3 is TGTGCCACCCTCGAGCAGTCCCAAGAGACCCAGTACTTC. Protein product: CATLEQSQETQYF.

This clonotype was seen just once. This chain joins TRBV11-2 and TRBJ1-1, with D maybe TRBD1 (6 bases). The CDR3 has 15 residues. V was cut by 0 bases and J by 1 base, with 9 bases left in between. Looked up from germline, CDR1 is SGHAT and CDR2 is FQNNGV. The CDR3 coding sequence is TGTGCCAGCAGCTTAGACTCAGGGGCGAACACTGAAGCTTTCTTT. Translated, it gives CASSLDSGANTEAFF.

The V call is TRBV28, the J call TRBJ2-1; 7 nucleotides align to TRBD2. With V trimmed by 9 bases and J by 3 bases, 2 bases remained unmatched. Germline loops: CDR1 MDHEN, CDR2 SYDVKM. The CDR3 is made up of 12 amino acids. The chain's CDR3 is CASASGYNEQFF. The CDR3, as DNA: TGTGCCAGTGCTAGCGGCTACAATGAGCAGTTCTTC. Full variable domain (rest looked up from reference TRBV28 and TRBJ2-1): DVKVTQSSRYLVKRTGEKVFLECVQDMDHENMFWYRQDPGLGLRLIYFSYDVKMKEKGDIPEGYSVSREKKERFSLILESASTNQTSMYLCASASGYNEQFFGPGTRLTVL.

V and J are TRBV30 and TRBJ1-1; 7 bases line up with TRBD1. With 3 bases clipped from V and 6 bases from J, the junction kept 4 bases outside the gene matches. Germline lookup yields CDR1 GTSNPN and CDR2 SVGIG (reference sequence). The CDR3 covers 12 residues. The CDR3 region is CAWRAGGAEAFF. The CDR3 nucleotides read TGTGCCTGGAGGGCAGGGGGTGCTGAAGCTTTCTTT.

The V call is TRBV6-5, the J call TRBJ1-1, with D perhaps matching TRBD1 (6 bases). CDR1 and CDR2 (germline): MNHEY, SVGAGI. This CDR3 comprises 13 residues. The V end was cut by 5 bases, the J end by 5 bases, with 12 bases between. CDR3 nucleotides: TGTGCCAGCAGTCGAGGGGGTGCAACTGAAGCTTTCTTT. It codes for CASSRGGATEAFF.